This TCR beta chain was identified in a study of PD-L1 blockade in urothelial cancer. Study details: Patients began atezolizumab, 1,200 mg intravenously every 3 weeks, at some point between 2013 and 2014. Patients arrived having already received 0 to 3 prior chemotherapy regimens.

Germline V gives CDR1 SGHNT, CDR2 YYREEE (reference sequence). The CDR3 has 13 residues. Trimming removed 5 bases from V and 6 bases from J, with 15 bases in between. Data came from immunoSEQ multiplex PCR; TCRdb stores just in-frame clones and leaves some out. Of roughly 52,000 clones listed, around 84% are singletons. The time point: pretreatment peripheral blood. V and J are TRBV5-4 and TRBJ2-7, with D possibly matching TRBD2 (5 bases). The sequence derives from a man aged 45-65 years with urothelial cancer. The source was PBMCs, collected around atezolizumab (anti-PD-L1) treatment. The CDR3 loop is CASSLESAGEQYF. The CDR3 DNA is TGTGCCAGCAGTCTCGAATCGGCGGGCGAGCAGTACTTC.